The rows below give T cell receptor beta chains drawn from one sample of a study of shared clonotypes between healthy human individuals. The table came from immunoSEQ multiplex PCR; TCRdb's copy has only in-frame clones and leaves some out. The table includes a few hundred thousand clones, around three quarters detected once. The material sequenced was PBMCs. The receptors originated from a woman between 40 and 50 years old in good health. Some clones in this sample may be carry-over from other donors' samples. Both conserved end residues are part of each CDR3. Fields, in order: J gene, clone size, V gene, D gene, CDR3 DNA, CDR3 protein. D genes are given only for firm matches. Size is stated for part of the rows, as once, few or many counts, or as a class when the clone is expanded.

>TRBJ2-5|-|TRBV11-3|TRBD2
TGTGCCAGCAGCCACCGAGCGGGAGGAGACGCGGAGACCCAGTACTTC
CASSHRAGGDAETQYF
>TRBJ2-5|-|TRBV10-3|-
TGTGCCATCAGTGCTACTAAACAAGAGACCCAGTACTTC
CAISATKQETQYF
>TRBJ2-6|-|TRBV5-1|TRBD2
TGCGCCAGCAGCCCCGACGCGGGAGGGCCATTTGGGGCCAACGTCCTGACTTTC
CASSPDAGGPFGANVLTF
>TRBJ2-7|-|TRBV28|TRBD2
TGTGCCAGCTTGGGGACTAGCGATGTCCACGAGCAGTACTTC
CASLGTSDVHEQYF
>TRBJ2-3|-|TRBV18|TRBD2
TGTGCCAGCTCACCAGGACTAGCGGGCTTTACCACAGATACGCAGTATTTT
CASSPGLAGFTTDTQYF
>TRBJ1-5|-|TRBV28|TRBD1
TGTGCCAGCAGTTTTCCGGGACAGGAACCCCTAGGGCCCCAGCATTTT
CASSFPGQEPLGPQHF
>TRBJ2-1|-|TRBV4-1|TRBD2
TGCGCCAGCAGCCAAGGTGATGGCGGGAGTATCTATGAGCAGTTCTTC
CASSQGDGGSIYEQFF
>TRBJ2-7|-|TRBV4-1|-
TGCGCCAGCAGCCAAGAAGGAGGCCACGAGCAGTACTTC
CASSQEGGHEQYF
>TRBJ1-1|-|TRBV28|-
TGTGCCAGCAGTTCAGGAAGGACTGAAGCTTTCTTT
CASSSGRTEAFF
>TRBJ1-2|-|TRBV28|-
TGTGCCAGCAGTTTCCCCATTGGGGGGCTGGGTGGCTACACCTTC
CASSFPIGGLGGYTF
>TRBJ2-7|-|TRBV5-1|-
TGCGCCAGCAGCCTTGCCCCGGGGGAGGCCTACGAGCAGTACTTC
CASSLAPGEAYEQYF
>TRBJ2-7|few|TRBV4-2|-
TGTGCCAGCAGCCAAGATCGTAACGAGCAGTACTTC
CASSQDRNEQYF
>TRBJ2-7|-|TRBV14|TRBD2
TGTGCCAGCAGCGTCGGCGGGAGCACCTACGAGCAGTACTTC
CASSVGGSTYEQYF
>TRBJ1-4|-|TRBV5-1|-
TGCGCCAGCAGCTTGTCGCCCCAGGGGGAAAAACTGTTTTTT
CASSLSPQGEKLFF
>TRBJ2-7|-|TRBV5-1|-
TGCGCCAGCAGCGCCCCTACGGGGTACGAGCAGTACTTC
CASSAPTGYEQYF
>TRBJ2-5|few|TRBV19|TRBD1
TGTGCCAGTAGTAAACTCGTAGGGGGCGAAGAGACCCAGTACTTC
CASSKLVGGEETQYF
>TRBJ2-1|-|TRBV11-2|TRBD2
TGTGCCAGCAGCCCAACGACTAGCCCTGTTTACAATGAGCAGTTCTTC
CASSPTTSPVYNEQFF
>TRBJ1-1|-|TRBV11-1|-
TGTGCCAGCAGCTTAGCGGGGTTGAGCACTGAAGCTTTCTTT
CASSLAGLSTEAFF
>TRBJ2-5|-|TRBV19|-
TGTGCCAGTAGTTTTTCCTTAGGAGAGCAGTACTTC
CASSFSLGEQYF
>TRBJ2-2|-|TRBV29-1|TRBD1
TGCAGCGTGTTGACTCCGGGACAGTTCACCGGGGAGCTGTTTTTT
CSVLTPGQFTGELFF
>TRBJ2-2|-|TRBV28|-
TGTGCCAGCAGTCCCCTTGGGCCGGGCGGGGAGCTGTTTTTT
CASSPLGPGGELFF
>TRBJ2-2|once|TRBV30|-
TGTGCCTGGAGTGTGGTCGGCGCCGGGGAGCTGTTTTTT
CAWSVVGAGELFF
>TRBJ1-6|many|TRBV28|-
TGTGCCAGCAGTTATACGGGGAATGCGGATTCACCCCTCCACTTT
CASSYTGNADSPLHF
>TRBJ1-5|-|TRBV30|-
TGTGCCTGGAGTGTTAAGGGAGGTCAGCCCCAGCATTTT
CAWSVKGGQPQHF
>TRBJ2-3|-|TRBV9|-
TGTGCCAGCAGCGTAACAGGAGACACTAGCACAGATACGCAGTATTTT
CASSVTGDTSTDTQYF
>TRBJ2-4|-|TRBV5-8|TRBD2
TGTGCCAGCAGCCATGCTAGCGGGAAAAACATTCAGTACTTC
CASSHASGKNIQYF
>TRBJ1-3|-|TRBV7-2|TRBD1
TGTGCCAGCAGCGACAGGGGGCCCGGAAACACCATATATTTT
CASSDRGPGNTIYF
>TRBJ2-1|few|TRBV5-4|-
TGTGCCAGCAGCTTTACAAGAAACAATGAGCAGTTCTTC
CASSFTRNNEQFF
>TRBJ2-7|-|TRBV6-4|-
TGTGCCAGCAGCCGGGACGAGAGCTCCTACGAGCAGTACTTC
CASSRDESSYEQYF
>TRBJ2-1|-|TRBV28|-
TGTGCCAGCAGTTTGGCAGGGAACCGCTATGAGCAGTTCTTC
CASSLAGNRYEQFF
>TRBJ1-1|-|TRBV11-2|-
TGTGCCAGCAGCTGGGAGAACACTGAAGCTTTCTTC
CASSWENTEAFF
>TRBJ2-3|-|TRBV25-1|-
TGTGCCAGCATGACGGACGCTAGCACAGATACGCAGTATTTT
CASMTDASTDTQYF
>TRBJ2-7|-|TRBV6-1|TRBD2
TGTGCCAGCAGTGAGGGACTAGCGGGATGGGCCGGGCAGTACTTC
CASSEGLAGWAGQYF
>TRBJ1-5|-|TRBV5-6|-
TGTGCCAGCAGCTTGGCCGCCGGGGATCAGCCCCAGCATTTT
CASSLAAGDQPQHF
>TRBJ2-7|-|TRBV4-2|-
TGTGCCAGCAGCCAAGAAGTCGTACAGGCGGGCCTGTACGAGCAGTACTTC
CASSQEVVQAGLYEQYF
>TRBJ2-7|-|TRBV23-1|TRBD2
TGCGCCAGCAGTCAATCGACTAGCGGGAGACGCTACGAGCAGTACTTC
CASSQSTSGRRYEQYF
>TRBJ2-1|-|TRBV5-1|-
TGCGCCAGCAGTGGGCAGCTCTACAATGAGCAGTTCTTC
CASSGQLYNEQFF
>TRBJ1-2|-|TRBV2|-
TGTGCCAGCAGACAAAGCCGGAGTGCACCTAACTATGGCTACACCTTC
CASRQSRSAPNYGYTF